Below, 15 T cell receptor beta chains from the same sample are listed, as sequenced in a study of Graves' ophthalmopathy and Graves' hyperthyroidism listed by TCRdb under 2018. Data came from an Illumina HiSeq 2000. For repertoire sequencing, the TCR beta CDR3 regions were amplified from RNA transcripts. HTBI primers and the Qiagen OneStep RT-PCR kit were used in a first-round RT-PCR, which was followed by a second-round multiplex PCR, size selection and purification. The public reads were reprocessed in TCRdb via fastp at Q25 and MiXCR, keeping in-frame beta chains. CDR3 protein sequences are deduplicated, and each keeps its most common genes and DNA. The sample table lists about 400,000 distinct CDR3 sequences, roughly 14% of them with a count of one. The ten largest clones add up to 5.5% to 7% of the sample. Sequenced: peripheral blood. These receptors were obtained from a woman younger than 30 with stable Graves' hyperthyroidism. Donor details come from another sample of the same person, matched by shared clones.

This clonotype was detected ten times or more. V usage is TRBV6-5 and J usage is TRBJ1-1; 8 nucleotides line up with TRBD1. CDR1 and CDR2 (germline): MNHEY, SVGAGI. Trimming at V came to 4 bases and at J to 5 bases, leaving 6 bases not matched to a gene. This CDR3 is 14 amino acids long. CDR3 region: CASSLDRARTEAFF. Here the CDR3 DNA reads TGTGCCAGCAGTTTGGACAGGGCGAGGACTGAAGCTTTCTTT.

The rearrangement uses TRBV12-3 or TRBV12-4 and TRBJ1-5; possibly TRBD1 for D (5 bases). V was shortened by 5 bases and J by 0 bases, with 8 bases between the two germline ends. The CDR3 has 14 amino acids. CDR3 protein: CASSTGSSNQPQHF. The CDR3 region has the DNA TGTGCCAGCAGTACAGGAAGTAGCAATCAGCCCCAGCATTTT.

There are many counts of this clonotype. CDR3 nucleotides: TGTGCCAGCAGTTACTCGACTAGGACAAAGGAAGCTTTCTTT. As protein: CASSYSTRTKEAFF. The chain recombines TRBV6-2 or TRBV6-3 with TRBJ1-1, with D perhaps TRBD1 (5 bases). CDR1 is MNHEY and CDR2 is SVGEGT in the germline V gene. V was trimmed by 0 bases and J by 8 bases, leaving 13 bases between them. The CDR3 is 14 residues long.

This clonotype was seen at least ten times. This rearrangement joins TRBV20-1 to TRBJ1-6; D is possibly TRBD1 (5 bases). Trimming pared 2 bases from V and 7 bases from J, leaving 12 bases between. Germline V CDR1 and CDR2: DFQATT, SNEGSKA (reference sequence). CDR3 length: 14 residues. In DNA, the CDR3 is TGCAGTGCTAGATCCGGGAAGGGGAATTCACCCCTCCACTTT. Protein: CSARSGKGNSPLHF.

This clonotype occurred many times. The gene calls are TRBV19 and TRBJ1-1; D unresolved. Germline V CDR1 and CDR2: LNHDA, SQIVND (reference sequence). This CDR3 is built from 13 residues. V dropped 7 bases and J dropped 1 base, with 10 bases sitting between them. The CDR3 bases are TGTGCCAGTATCCTCACACCGAACACTGAAGCTTTCTTT. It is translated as CASILTPNTEAFF.

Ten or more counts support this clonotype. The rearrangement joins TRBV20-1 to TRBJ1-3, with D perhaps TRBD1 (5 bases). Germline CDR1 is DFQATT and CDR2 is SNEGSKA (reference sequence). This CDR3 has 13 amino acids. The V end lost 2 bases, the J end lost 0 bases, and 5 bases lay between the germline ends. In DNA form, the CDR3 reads TGCAGTGCTAGAACAGGCTCTGGAAACACCATATATTTT. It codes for CSARTGSGNTIYF.

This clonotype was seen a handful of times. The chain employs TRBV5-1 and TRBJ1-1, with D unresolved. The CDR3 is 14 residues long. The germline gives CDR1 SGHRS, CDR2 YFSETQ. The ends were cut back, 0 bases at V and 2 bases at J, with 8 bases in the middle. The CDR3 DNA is TGCGCCAGCAGCTTGGCCCCCTACAACACTGAAGCTTTCTTT. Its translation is CASSLAPYNTEAFF. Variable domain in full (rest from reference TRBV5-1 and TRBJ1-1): KAGVTQTPRYLIKTRGQQVTLSCSPISGHRSVSWYQQTPGQGLQFLFEYFSETQRNKGNFPGRFSGRQFSNSRSEMNVSTLELGDSALYLCASSLAPYNTEAFFGQGTRLTVV.

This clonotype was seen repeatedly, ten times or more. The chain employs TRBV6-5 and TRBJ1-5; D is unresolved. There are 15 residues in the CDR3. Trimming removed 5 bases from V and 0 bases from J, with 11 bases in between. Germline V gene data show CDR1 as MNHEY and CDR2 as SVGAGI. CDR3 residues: CASSTRGNSNQPQHF. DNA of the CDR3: TGTGCCAGCAGTACCCGGGGAAATAGCAATCAGCCCCAGCATTTT.

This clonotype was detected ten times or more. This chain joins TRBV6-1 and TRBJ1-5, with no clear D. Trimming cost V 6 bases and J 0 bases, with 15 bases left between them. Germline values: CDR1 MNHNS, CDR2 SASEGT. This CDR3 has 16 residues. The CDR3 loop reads CASRVGRVNSNQPQHF. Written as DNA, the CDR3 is TGTGCCAGCAGGGTCGGACGGGTAAATAGCAATCAGCCCCAGCATTTT.

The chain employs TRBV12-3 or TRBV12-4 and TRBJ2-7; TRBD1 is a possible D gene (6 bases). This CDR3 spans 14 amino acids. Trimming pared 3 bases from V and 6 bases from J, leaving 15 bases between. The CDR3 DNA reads TGTGCCAGCAGTTTGGGGCTTTGGGGGCTCGAGCAGTACTTC. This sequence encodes CASSLGLWGLEQYF.

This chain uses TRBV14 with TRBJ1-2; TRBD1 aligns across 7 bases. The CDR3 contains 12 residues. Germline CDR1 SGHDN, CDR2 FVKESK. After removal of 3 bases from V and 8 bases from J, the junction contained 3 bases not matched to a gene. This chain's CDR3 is CASSHATGGYTF. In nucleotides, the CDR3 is TGTGCCAGCAGCCACGCGACAGGGGGCTACACCTTC.

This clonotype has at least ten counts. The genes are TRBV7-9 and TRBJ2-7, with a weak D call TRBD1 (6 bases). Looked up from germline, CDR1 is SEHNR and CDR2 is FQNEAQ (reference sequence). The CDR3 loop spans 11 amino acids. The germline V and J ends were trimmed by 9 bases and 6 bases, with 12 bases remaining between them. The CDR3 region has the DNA TGTGCCAGTCAGGGGAACAGCGAGCAGTACTTC. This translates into CASQGNSEQYF.

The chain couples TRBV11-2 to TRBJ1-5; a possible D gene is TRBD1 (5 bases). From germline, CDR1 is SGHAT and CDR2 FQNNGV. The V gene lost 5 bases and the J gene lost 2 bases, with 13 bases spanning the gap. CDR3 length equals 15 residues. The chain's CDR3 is CASSLTGGRNQPQHF. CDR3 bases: TGTGCCAGCAGCCTAACAGGTGGGCGCAATCAGCCCCAGCATTTT.

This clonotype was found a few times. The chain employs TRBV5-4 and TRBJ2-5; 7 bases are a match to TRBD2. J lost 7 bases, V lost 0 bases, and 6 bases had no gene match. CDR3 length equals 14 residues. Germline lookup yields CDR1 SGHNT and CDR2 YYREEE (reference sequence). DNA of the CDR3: TGTGCCAGCAGCTTGGAGGGGCAGCGGGGGACCCAGTACTTC. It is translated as CASSLEGQRGTQYF.

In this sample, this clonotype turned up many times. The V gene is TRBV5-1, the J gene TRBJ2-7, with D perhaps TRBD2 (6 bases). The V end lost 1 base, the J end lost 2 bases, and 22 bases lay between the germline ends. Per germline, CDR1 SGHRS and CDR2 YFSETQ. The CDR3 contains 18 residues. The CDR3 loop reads CASSLSRGGVWTPYEQYF. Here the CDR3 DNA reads TGCGCCAGCAGCTTGTCCAGAGGAGGGGTATGGACCCCCTACGAGCAGTACTTC.